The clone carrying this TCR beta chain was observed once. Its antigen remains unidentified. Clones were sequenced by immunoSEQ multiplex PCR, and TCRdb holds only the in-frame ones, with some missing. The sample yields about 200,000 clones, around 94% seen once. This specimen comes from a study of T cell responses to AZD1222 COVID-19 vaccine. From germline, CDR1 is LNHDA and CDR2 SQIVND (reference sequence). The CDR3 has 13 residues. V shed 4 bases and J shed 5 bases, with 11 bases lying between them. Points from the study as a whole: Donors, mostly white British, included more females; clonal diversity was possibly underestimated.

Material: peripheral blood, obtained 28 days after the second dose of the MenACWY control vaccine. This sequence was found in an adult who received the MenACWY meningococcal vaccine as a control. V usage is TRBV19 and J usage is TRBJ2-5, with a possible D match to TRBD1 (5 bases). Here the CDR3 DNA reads TGTGCCAGTAGTACCCCACCAGGGGAGACCCAGTACTTC. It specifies CASSTPPGETQYF.